A single sample is the source of the 23 T cell receptor beta chains below, sequenced in a study of cytomegalovirus exposure and HLA in healthy donors. Vbeta (60) and Jbeta (13) primers were used in the PCR. Profiling relied on immunoSEQ multiplex PCR, and the TCRdb table lists in-frame clones only, not all of them. The sample shows about 180,000 clones, around 76% of them seen only once. Sequenced sample: PBMCs. These receptors were taken from a woman in her twenties or thirties in good health and CMV-seropositive.

This clone was observed a few times. The chain carries TRBV18 and TRBJ2-7; 10 bases are shared with TRBD1. The CDR3 is 16 residues long. CDR1 is KGHSH and CDR2 is LQKENI in the germline V gene. Trimming removed 2 bases from V and 4 bases from J; junction bases left unmatched: 8. CDR3: CASSPGPGTGAYEQYF. The CDR3 DNA reads TGTGCCAGCTCACCAGGTCCCGGGACAGGGGCGTACGAGCAGTACTTC.

The rearrangement uses TRBV2 and TRBJ1-5; a possible D gene is TRBD1 (6 bases). The CDR3 is 19 residues long. V lost 0 bases to trimming and J lost 0 bases, with 18 bases between them. The germline CDR1 and CDR2 sequences are SNHLY and FYNNEI. The CDR3 sequence is CASSEALRGGLYSNQPQHF. The CDR3 coding sequence is TGTGCCAGCAGTGAAGCGCTCCGTGGGGGCCTATATAGCAATCAGCCCCAGCATTTT.

This rearrangement joins TRBV4-2 to TRBJ2-3, with a tentative D call TRBD2 (7 bases). V lost 0 bases, J lost 4 bases, and 17 bases lay in between. The germline gives CDR1 LGHNA, CDR2 YNFKEQ. This CDR3 is 17 amino acids long. CDR3 amino acids: CASSQDPPRGASDTQYF. CDR3 nucleotides: TGTGCCAGCAGCCAAGATCCCCCCCGGGGGGCCTCAGATACGCAGTATTTT.

The V gene is TRBV28, the J gene TRBJ2-7, with 7 bases identical to TRBD1. The CDR3 covers 15 residues. V gave up 6 bases and J gave up 6 bases; unmatched junction bases: 14. Germline V gene lookup returns CDR1 MDHEN and CDR2 SYDVKM. CDR3 sequence: CASSLLRDSKTEQYF. The CDR3, as DNA: TGTGCCAGCAGCCTCCTCCGGGACAGTAAAACCGAGCAGTACTTC.

V is TRBV6-1 and J is TRBJ1-2; D not resolved. Germline-derived CDR1 and CDR2 are MNHNS and SASEGT. V was shortened by 7 bases and J by 3 bases, with 9 bases between the two germline ends. The CDR3 covers 12 residues. The CDR3 reads CASTSSHYGYTF. CDR3 nucleotides: TGTGCCAGCACTAGCAGCCACTATGGCTACACCTTC.

This rearrangement joins TRBV9 to TRBJ2-2; unclear D gene. The CDR3 length is 13 residues. The ends were cut back, 3 bases at V and 5 bases at J, with 8 bases in the middle. The V gene's germline CDR1 is SGDLS and CDR2 YYNGEE. For the CDR3, the DNA is TGTGCCAGCAGCGGCGACTTGACCGGGGAGCTGTTTTTT. Translation gives CASSGDLTGELFF. Full variable domain (missing parts from reference TRBV9 and TRBJ2-2): DSGVTQTPKHLITATGQRVTLRCSPRSGDLSVYWYQQSLDQGLQFLIQYYNGEERAKGNILERFSAQQFPDLHSELNLSSLELGDSALYFCASSGDLTGELFFGEGSRLTVL.

This chain uses TRBV7-2 with TRBJ2-1; 8 nucleotides align to TRBD2. There are 16 residues in the CDR3. The V gene end was trimmed by 5 bases and the J gene end by 3 bases; junction bases not matched to a gene: 9. Germline V CDR1 and CDR2: SGHTA, FQGNSA. CDR3 DNA: TGTGCCAGCAGCCCCCAGGGAGCGGGGGTCTACAATGAGCAGTTCTTC. Translated: CASSPQGAGVYNEQFF.

The chain couples TRBV7-6 to TRBJ2-6; no definite D call. CDR1 SGHVS and CDR2 FNYEAQ come from the germline V gene. V was cut by 5 bases and J by 0 bases, with 20 bases left in between. This CDR3 comprises 19 residues. CDR3: CASSPGSRRTVSGANVLTF. The CDR3, as DNA: TGTGCCAGCAGCCCCGGTAGCCGCCGAACGGTCTCTGGGGCCAACGTCCTGACTTTC. Full variable domain (remainder filled in from reference TRBV7-6 and TRBJ2-6): GAGVSQSPRYKVTKRGQDVALRCDPISGHVSLYWYRQALGQGPEFLTYFNYEAQQDKSGLPNDRFSAERPEGSISTLTIQRTEQRDSAMYRCASSPGSRRTVSGANVLTFGAGSRLTVL.

The chain is built from TRBV5-6 and TRBJ1-5; D unresolved. Germline V gene lookup returns CDR1 SGHDT and CDR2 YYEEEE. CDR3 length: 15 amino acids. The V end lost 0 bases, the J end lost 2 bases, and 9 bases lay between the germline ends. Written as DNA, the CDR3 is TGTGCCAGCAGCTTGGCTCGCCAGGGCAATCAGCCCCAGCATTTT. It is translated as CASSLARQGNQPQHF.

The genes are TRBV28 and TRBJ1-5; a possible D gene is TRBD1 (6 bases). The germline CDR1 and CDR2 sequences are MDHEN and SYDVKM. V was cut by 8 bases and J by 5 bases, with 16 bases left in between. The CDR3 runs to 14 residues. The CDR3 sequence is CASRTGGPHQPQHF. The CDR3 DNA follows: TGTGCCAGCCGGACGGGGGGGCCCCATCAGCCCCAGCATTTT. Variable domain in full (rest from reference TRBV28 and TRBJ1-5): DVKVTQSSRYLVKRTGEKVFLECVQDMDHENMFWYRQDPGLGLRLIYFSYDVKMKEKGDIPEGYSVSREKKERFSLILESASTNQTSMYLCASRTGGPHQPQHFGDGTRLSIL.

CDR3 nucleotide sequence: TGTGCCAGCAGCTTAGTGTCCGGGGGGACGGAGACCCAGTACTTC. The encoded protein is CASSLVSGGTETQYF. The V gene is TRBV11-2, the J gene TRBJ2-5; 7 bases match TRBD2. Losses at the gene ends were 1 base for V and 5 bases for J; bases not matched to a gene: 7. This CDR3 contains 15 residues. Looked up from germline, CDR1 is SGHAT and CDR2 is FQNNGV. The variable domain in full, completed from reference TRBV11-2 and TRBJ2-5, reads EAGVAQSPRYKIIEKRQSVAFWCNPISGHATLYWYQQILGQGPKLLIQFQNNGVVDDSQLPKDRFSAERLKGVDSTLKIQPAKLEDSAVYLCASSLVSGGTETQYFGPGTRLLVL.

CDR3 loop: CASSHTTDSSYEQYF. The CDR3 nucleotides read TGCGCCAGCAGCCATACGACGGACTCCTCCTACGAGCAGTACTTC. The V gene is TRBV4-3, the J gene TRBJ2-5; a possible D gene is TRBD2 (5 bases). The J call is in doubt because the DNA end fits TRBJ2-7 better. In germline, CDR1 is LGHNA, CDR2 YSLEER. CDR3 length: 15 amino acids.

This rearrangement joins TRBV4-1 to TRBJ1-6; no definite D call. Germline CDR1 and CDR2: MGHRA and YSYEKL. The V and J ends lost 0 bases and 2 bases respectively, with 14 bases between them. The CDR3 totals 18 residues. The CDR3 loop is CASSQDPIRVAYNSPLHF. The CDR3 DNA sequence: TGCGCCAGCAGCCAAGATCCAATTCGGGTGGCCTATAATTCACCCCTCCACTTT.

A word on this clone: Other DNA sequences in the same sample also yield this CDR3. The rearrangement joins TRBV28 to TRBJ2-5, with 9 bases lining up with TRBD1. This CDR3 has 14 amino acids. V dropped 5 bases and J dropped 4; count of bases not matched to a gene: 5. The germline V gene encodes CDR1 MDHEN and CDR2 SYDVKM. CDR3 residues: CASSRGQGRETQYF. CDR3 nucleotides: TGTGCCAGCAGTAGGGGACAGGGTAGAGAGACCCAGTACTTC.

The chain is built from TRBV2 and TRBJ2-3; 7 nucleotides line up with TRBD2. Unmatched junction bases numbered 8, after V lost 6 bases and J lost 2 bases. Per germline, CDR1 SNHLY and CDR2 FYNNEI. CDR3 size: 15 residues. CDR3 loop: CASSVNSGFTDTQYF. CDR3 in DNA: TGTGCCAGCAGCGTCAATAGCGGGTTCACAGATACGCAGTATTTT.

The chain links TRBV5-6 to TRBJ1-1; no definite D call. CDR1 is SGHDT, CDR2 YYEEEE, per germline. V dropped 3 bases and J dropped 1 base, with 16 bases sitting between them. The CDR3 is 16 residues long. The CDR3 is CASSSNTGDWNTEAFF. In DNA form, the CDR3 reads TGTGCCAGCAGCTCAAACACGGGTGACTGGAACACTGAAGCTTTCTTT.

The chain carries TRBV7-9 and TRBJ2-2; D is possibly TRBD1 (6 bases). The length of the CDR3 is 14 residues. V dropped 5 bases and J dropped 3 bases, with 10 bases sitting between them. The germline gives CDR1 SEHNR, CDR2 FQNEAQ (reference sequence). Here the CDR3 DNA reads TGTGCCAGCAGCCACAGGGAGTACACCGGGGAGCTGTTTTTT. It encodes CASSHREYTGELFF. The whole variable domain, remainder taken from reference TRBV7-9 and TRBJ2-2, is DTGVSQNPRHKITKRGQNVTFRCDPISEHNRLYWYRQTLGQGPEFLTYFQNEAQLEKSRLLSDRFSAERPKGSFSTLEIQRTEQGDSAMYLCASSHREYTGELFFGEGSRLTVL.

A single count supports this clone. This chain uses TRBV7-9 with TRBJ2-7; TRBD1 matches 9 bases. The CDR3 is 13 amino acids. The ends lost 0 bases at V and 6 bases at J; junction bases unmatched: 0. Germline values: CDR1 SEHNR, CDR2 FQNEAQ (reference sequence). The CDR3 DNA reads TGTGCCAGCAGCTTAGCGGGACAGGGCGAGCAGTACTTC. Protein: CASSLAGQGEQYF.

The chain links TRBV2 to TRBJ2-3; 11 nucleotides line up with TRBD1. The CDR3 totals 16 residues. The V segment lost 4 bases and the J segment 5 bases; nucleotides outside the gene matches: 8. In germline, CDR1 is SNHLY, CDR2 FYNNEI. The CDR3 bases are TGTGCCAGCAGTGGTTTGGACAGGGGGCGTGGAGATACGCAGTATTTT. Its translation: CASSGLDRGRGDTQYF.

The rearrangement joins TRBV25-1 to TRBJ2-7; D remains unclear. From germline, CDR1 is MGHDK and CDR2 SYGVNS. Trimming cost V 1 base and J 8 bases, with 6 bases left between them. The CDR3 is made up of 11 amino acids. CDR3 in DNA: TGTGCCAGCAGTGAATCCCTCCAGCAGTACTTC. It yields the protein CASSESLQQYF.

This clone appeared a single time. The V and J genes are TRBV5-1 and TRBJ2-3, with TRBD2 matching 9 bases. V was clipped by 6 bases and J by 4 bases; unmatched bases: 12. The CDR3 is 16 residues long. The germline V gene has CDR1 SGHRS and CDR2 YFSETQ. The CDR3 DNA is TGCGCCAGCACCCCCACGTCCGAGCGGGGGGCAGATACGCAGTATTTT. It encodes CASTPTSERGADTQYF.

This clone appeared a few times. This chain links TRBV6-1 with TRBJ2-3; 7 bases are a match to TRBD1. J gave up 0 bases and V 7 bases, and 7 bases lay outside the gene matches. Germline V gene sequence: CDR1 MNHNS, CDR2 SASEGT. The CDR3 length is 15 residues. This CDR3 is CASTNRGPSTDTQYF. The DNA for the CDR3 is TGTGCCAGCACTAACAGGGGCCCTAGCACAGATACGCAGTATTTT.

V usage is TRBV9 and J usage is TRBJ2-2; no clear D. The CDR3 is made up of 14 amino acids. Trimming removed 3 bases from V and 1 base from J, with 7 bases in between. CDR1 is SGDLS, CDR2 YYNGEE, per germline. Here the CDR3 DNA reads TGTGCCAGCAGCGCCTATCAGAACACCGGGGAGCTGTTTTTT. This sequence encodes CASSAYQNTGELFF. The complete variable domain, with remaining parts taken from reference TRBV9 and TRBJ2-2, reads DSGVTQTPKHLITATGQRVTLRCSPRSGDLSVYWYQQSLDQGLQFLIQYYNGEERAKGNILERFSAQQFPDLHSELNLSSLELGDSALYFCASSAYQNTGELFFGEGSRLTVL.